The clone carrying this T cell receptor (beta chain) was observed a few times. The antigen is not known. Germline V gives CDR1 MNHNY, CDR2 SVGAGI (reference sequence). This CDR3 region has 14 residues. Trimming left V 2 bases short and J 6 bases short, with 10 bases between. Researchers ran the PCR with 60 Vbeta and 13 Jbeta primers. Profiled with immunoSEQ multiplex PCR; TCRdb holds only in-frame clones, not every one. The sample includes roughly 130,000 clones, about 8.5% of them seen just once. This sample was included in a study of cytomegalovirus exposure and HLA in healthy donors. Overall study findings and caveats: In vitro, three CMV-associated chains proved specific for CMV antigens. Being indistinguishable, some V segments were excluded, TRBV6-2 and TRBV6-3 among them.

The V gene is TRBV6-6, the J gene TRBJ2-2, with TRBD2 as a possible D gene (5 bases). The source is a man aged 35 to 55 in good health and CMV-seronegative. Sequenced sample: PBMCs. CDR3 sequence reads: CASSYAGVAGELFF. The CDR3 DNA is TGTGCCAGCAGTTACGCGGGTGTGGCCGGGGAGCTGTTTTTT.